The 7 T cell receptor beta chains listed next were all sequenced from one sample in a study of T cells in Graves' hyperthyroidism and ophthalmopathy. Using RNA transcripts as the source, TCR beta CDR3 regions were amplified. The HTBI primer set served for first-round RT-PCR of the TCR CDR3. TCRdb processed the multiplex PCR reads anew with MiXCR; each CDR3 protein has one entry. Of 300,000 or so distinct CDR3 sequences in the sample, around 16% were seen once. The sequenced sample consisted of blood. The source of these receptors is a young man with Graves' hyperthyroidism.

This clonotype has a handful of counts. The chain has TRBV4-1 and TRBJ2-6, with 9 bases aligning to TRBD1. The V gene's germline CDR1 is MGHRA and CDR2 YSYEKL. The CDR3 runs to 20 residues. Trimming at V came to 1 base and at J to 0 bases, leaving 10 bases not matched to a gene. The CDR3 here is CASSQGPTGTGISGANVLTF. CDR3 sequence (DNA): TGCGCCAGCAGCCAAGGACCAACCGGGACAGGGATCTCTGGGGCCAACGTCCTGACTTTC.

This rearrangement joins TRBV20-1 to TRBJ1-1, with 10 bases matching TRBD1. Germline V gives CDR1 DFQATT, CDR2 SNEGSKA (reference sequence). Trimming removed 0 bases from V and 6 bases from J; junction bases left unmatched: 4. CDR3 size: 14 residues. DNA of the CDR3: TGCAGTGCTAGAGATCGGGACAGGGGCGCTGAAGCTTTCTTT. Its protein product is CSARDRDRGAEAFF.

This clonotype appeared many times. The rearrangement links TRBV2 to TRBJ2-1, with D possibly being TRBD1 (5 bases). Germline V gene lookup returns CDR1 SNHLY and CDR2 FYNNEI. The CDR3 has 11 residues. V gave up 10 bases and J gave up 2 bases, with 6 bases separating them. CDR3 in DNA: TGTGCCACCAGGGCCTACAATGAGCAGTTCTTC. The encoded protein is CATRAYNEQFF. Full variable domain (remainder filled in from reference TRBV2 and TRBJ2-1): EPEVTQTPSHQVTQMGQEVILRCVPISNHLYFYWYRQILGQKVEFLVSFYNNEISEKSEIFDDQFSVERPDGSNFTLKIRSTKLEDSAMYFCATRAYNEQFFGPGTRLTVL.

This clonotype was counted a few times. The chain combines TRBV7-8 with TRBJ2-2; possible D gene TRBD2, 6 bases. Trimming stripped 3 bases from V and 3 bases from J, with 11 bases between. In germline, CDR1 is SGHVS, CDR2 FQNEAQ. The CDR3 runs to 15 residues. Here the CDR3 reads CASSFLTGDTGELFF. CDR3 nucleotide sequence: TGTGCCAGCAGCTTTCTGACGGGAGACACCGGGGAGCTGTTTTTT.

V and J are TRBV4-1 and TRBJ1-2; D uncertain. The germline V gene has CDR1 MGHRA and CDR2 YSYEKL. The ends were cut back, 0 bases at V and 1 base at J, with 12 bases in the middle. The CDR3 sequence is 16 residues long. The CDR3 region is CASSQEDVGLNYGYTF. For the CDR3, the DNA is TGCGCCAGCAGCCAAGAAGATGTAGGACTTAACTATGGCTACACCTTC.

This chain connects TRBV20-1 to TRBJ2-5; D gene uncertain. In germline, CDR1 is DFQATT, CDR2 SNEGSKA (reference sequence). With 1 base removed from V and 2 bases from J, the gap between germline ends came to 8 bases. This CDR3 region has 13 residues. The CDR3 region is CSARAYIQETQYF. In DNA, the CDR3 is TGCAGTGCTAGAGCGTATATACAAGAGACCCAGTACTTC.

This clonotype was seen many times. The chain uses TRBV3-1 and TRBJ1-3; D is unclear. V lost 3 bases and J 0 bases, leaving 9 bases between the germline ends. Looked up from germline, CDR1 is LGHDT and CDR2 is YNNKEL (reference sequence). The CDR3 runs to 15 residues. CDR3 bases: TGTGCCAGCAGCCATGGGTCTCGCTCTGGAAACACCATATATTTT. Translating it yields CASSHGSRSGNTIYF.